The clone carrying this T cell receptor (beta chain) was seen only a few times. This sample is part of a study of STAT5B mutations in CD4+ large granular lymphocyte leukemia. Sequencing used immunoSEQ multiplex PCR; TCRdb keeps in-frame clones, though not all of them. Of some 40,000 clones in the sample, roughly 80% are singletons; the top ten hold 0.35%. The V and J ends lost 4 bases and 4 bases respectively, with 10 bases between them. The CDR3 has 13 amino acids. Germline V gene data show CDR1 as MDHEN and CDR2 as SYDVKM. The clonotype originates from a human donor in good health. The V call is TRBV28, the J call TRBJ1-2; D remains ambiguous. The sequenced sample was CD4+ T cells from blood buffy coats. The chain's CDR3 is CASSSEIGYGYTF. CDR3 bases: TGTGCCAGCAGTTCGGAGATCGGCTATGGCTACACCTTC.